This is a list of T cell receptor beta chains from one sample in a study of blood T cell repertoires in COVID-19. Assay: immunoSEQ multiplex PCR; the TCRdb copy retains only in-frame clones and omits some. The repertoire holds approximately 240,000 clones, 85% to 90% seen once, with approximately 3% in the top ten. What was sequenced was PBMCs or T cells enriched from blood (not recorded which). These receptors were collected from a woman between 50 and 59 years old in a cohort exposed to, infected with or recovered from COVID-19 (not recorded which). The CDR3 runs from the conserved cysteine through the conserved F or W. A D gene is named only where the DNA matches it firmly. Size tells how often a clone was seen (once, few, many) or the class of an expanded clone, and some rows leave it out.

J,V,D,size,DNA,CDR3
TRBJ1-3,TRBV11-3,TRBD1,NA,TGTGCCAGCAGCTCCGGGGACAGTGGAAACACCATATATTTT,CASSSGDSGNTIYF
TRBJ2-7,TRBV6-2/TRBV6-3,TRBD2,NA,TGTGCCAGCAGTTACCCCCCCCTAGCGGATTCCTACGAGCAGTACTTC,CASSYPPLADSYEQYF
TRBJ1-2,TRBV4-2,NA,NA,TGTGCCAGCAGCCAAGATTGGCGGGACTATGGCTACACCTTC,CASSQDWRDYGYTF
TRBJ1-1,TRBV28,TRBD1,NA,TGTGCCAGCAGTATCCCCTCCCGGACAGGGGAAGCTTTCTTT,CASSIPSRTGEAFF
TRBJ2-4,TRBV28,NA,NA,TGTGCCAGCAGTTCACAGGGCGTGAGGAGTTTAGGCAAAAACATTCAGTACTTC,CASSSQGVRSLGKNIQYF
TRBJ1-5,TRBV30,TRBD1,NA,TGTGCCTGGAGTGTACGAGGGGGCGCGACCCAGCCCCAGCATTTT,CAWSVRGGATQPQHF
TRBJ2-5,TRBV4-2,TRBD2,NA,TGTGCCAGCAGCCAAGATGTACAGCGGGGGGGCTTGGAGACCCAGTACTTC,CASSQDVQRGGLETQYF
TRBJ1-1,TRBV27,NA,NA,TGTGCCAGCAGTTTAGCCCGGAGAACTGAAGCTTTCTTT,CASSLARRTEAFF
TRBJ2-1,TRBV6-2/TRBV6-3,NA,NA,TGTGCCAGCAGCAACCGGGACACGCAGTTCTTC,CASSNRDTQFF
TRBJ2-5,TRBV28,NA,NA,TGTGCCAGCAGCGCCGGAGGGGCGGTAGAGACCCAGTACTTC,CASSAGGAVETQYF
TRBJ1-1,TRBV21-1,NA,few,TGTGCCAGCATCAAGGGGGGGGTACAGCAAGCTTTCTTT,CASIKGGVQQAFF